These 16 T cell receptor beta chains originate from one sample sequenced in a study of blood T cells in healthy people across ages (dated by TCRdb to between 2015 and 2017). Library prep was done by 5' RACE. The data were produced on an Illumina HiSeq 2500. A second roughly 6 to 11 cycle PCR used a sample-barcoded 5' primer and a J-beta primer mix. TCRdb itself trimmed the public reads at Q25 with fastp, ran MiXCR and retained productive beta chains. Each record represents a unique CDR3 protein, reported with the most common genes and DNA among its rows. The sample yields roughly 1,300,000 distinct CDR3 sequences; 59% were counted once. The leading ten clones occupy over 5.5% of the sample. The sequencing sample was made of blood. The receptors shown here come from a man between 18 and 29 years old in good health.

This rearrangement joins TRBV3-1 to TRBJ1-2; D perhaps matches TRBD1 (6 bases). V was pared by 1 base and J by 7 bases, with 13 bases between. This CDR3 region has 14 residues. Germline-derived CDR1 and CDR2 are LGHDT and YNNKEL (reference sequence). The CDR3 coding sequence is TGTGCCAGCAGCCAAGGGACAGTAGGAGGTGGCTACACCTTC. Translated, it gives CASSQGTVGGGYTF.

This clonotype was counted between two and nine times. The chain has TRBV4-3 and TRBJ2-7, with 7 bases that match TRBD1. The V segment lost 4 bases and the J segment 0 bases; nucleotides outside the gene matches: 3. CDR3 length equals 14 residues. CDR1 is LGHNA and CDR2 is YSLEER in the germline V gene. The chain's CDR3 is CASSRDSYSYEQYF. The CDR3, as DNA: TGCGCCAGCAGCCGGGACAGCTACTCCTACGAGCAGTACTTC.

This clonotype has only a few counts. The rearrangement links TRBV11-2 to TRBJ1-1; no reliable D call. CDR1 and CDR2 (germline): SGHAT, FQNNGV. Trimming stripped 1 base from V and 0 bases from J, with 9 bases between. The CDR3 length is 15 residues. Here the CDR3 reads CASSLGANMNTEAFF. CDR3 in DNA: TGTGCCAGCAGCTTAGGCGCCAACATGAACACTGAAGCTTTCTTT. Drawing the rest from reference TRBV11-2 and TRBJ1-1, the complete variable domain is EAGVAQSPRYKIIEKRQSVAFWCNPISGHATLYWYQQILGQGPKLLIQFQNNGVVDDSQLPKDRFSAERLKGVDSTLKIQPAKLEDSAVYLCASSLGANMNTEAFFGQGTRLTVV.

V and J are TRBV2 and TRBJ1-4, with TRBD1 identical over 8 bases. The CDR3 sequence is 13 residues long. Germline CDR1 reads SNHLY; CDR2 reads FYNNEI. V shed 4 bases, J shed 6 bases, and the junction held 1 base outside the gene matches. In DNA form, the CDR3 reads TGTGCCAGCAGTGTGGACAGGGATGAAAAACTGTTTTTT. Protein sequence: CASSVDRDEKLFF. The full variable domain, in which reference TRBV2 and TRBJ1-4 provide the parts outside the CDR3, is EPEVTQTPSHQVTQMGQEVILRCVPISNHLYFYWYRQILGQKVEFLVSFYNNEISEKSEIFDDQFSVERPDGSNFTLKIRSTKLEDSAMYFCASSVDRDEKLFFGSGTQLSVL.

The CDR3 spells CASSSTGEEAFF. The CDR3 nucleotides read TGTGCCAGCAGTTCGACCGGGGAAGAAGCTTTCTTT. The chain couples TRBV6-6 to TRBJ1-1, with D unresolved. The V gene's germline CDR1 is MNHNY and CDR2 SVGAGI (reference sequence). V dropped 4 bases and J dropped 8 bases, with 11 bases sitting between them. The CDR3 runs to 12 residues.

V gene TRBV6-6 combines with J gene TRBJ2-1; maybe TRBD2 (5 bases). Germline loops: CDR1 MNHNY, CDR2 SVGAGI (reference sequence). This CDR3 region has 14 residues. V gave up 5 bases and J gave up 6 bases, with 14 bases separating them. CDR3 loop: CASSPSLARNEQFF. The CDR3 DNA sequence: TGTGCCAGCAGTCCTTCCCTAGCCCGCAATGAGCAGTTCTTC.

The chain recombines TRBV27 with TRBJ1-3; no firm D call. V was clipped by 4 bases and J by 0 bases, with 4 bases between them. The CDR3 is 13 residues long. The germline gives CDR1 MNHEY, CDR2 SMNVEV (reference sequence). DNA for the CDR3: TGTGCCAGCAGTTCCAGCTCTGGAAACACCATATATTTT. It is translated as CASSSSSGNTIYF.

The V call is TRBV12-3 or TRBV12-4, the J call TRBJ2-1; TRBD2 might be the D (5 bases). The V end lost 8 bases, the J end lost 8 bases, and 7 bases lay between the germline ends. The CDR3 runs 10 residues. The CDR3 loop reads CASGRDEQFF. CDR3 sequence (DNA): TGTGCCAGCGGGCGGGATGAGCAGTTCTTC.

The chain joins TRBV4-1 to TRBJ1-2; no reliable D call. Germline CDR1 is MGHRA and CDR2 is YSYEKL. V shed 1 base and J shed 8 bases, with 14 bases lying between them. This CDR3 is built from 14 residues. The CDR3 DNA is TGCGCCAGCAGCCAAGGGGAGCCCAGTGGGGGCTACACCTTC. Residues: CASSQGEPSGGYTF.

CDR3 amino acids: CASSEGTSETHEQYF. The CDR3 bases are TGTGCCAGCAGTGAGGGGACTTCAGAGACCCACGAGCAGTACTTC. The chain employs TRBV2 and TRBJ2-4; a weak D match, TRBD2 (6 bases). The DNA matches TRBJ2-7 better at its end, which makes the J call doubtful. Germline assignment: CDR1 SNHLY and CDR2 FYNNEI. There are 15 residues in the CDR3.

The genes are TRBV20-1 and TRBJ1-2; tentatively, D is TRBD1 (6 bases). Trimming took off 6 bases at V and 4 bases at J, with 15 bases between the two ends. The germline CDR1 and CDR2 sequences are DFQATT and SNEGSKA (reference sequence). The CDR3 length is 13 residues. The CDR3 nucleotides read TGCAGTGCCTACAGGGAACTGGGCTATGGCTACACCTTC. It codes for CSAYRELGYGYTF.

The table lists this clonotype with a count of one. The DNA of the CDR3 is TGCAGTGCAGAGGGACAGCGCCTGAGCTACACCTTC. It codes for CSAEGQRLSYTF. The V gene is TRBV20-1, the J gene TRBJ1-2; 7 bases agree with TRBD1. This CDR3 has 12 amino acids. V dropped 6 bases and J dropped 9; count of bases not matched to a gene: 10. Germline V gene sequence: CDR1 DFQATT, CDR2 SNEGSKA (reference sequence).

The CDR3 DNA is TGTGCCAGCAGTGAAGGTGACAGCGTATACTACGAGCAGTACTTC. Translating gives CASSEGDSVYYEQYF. V usage is TRBV6-1 and J usage is TRBJ2-7; weak D call: TRBD1 (5 bases). CDR3 size: 15 residues. In germline, CDR1 is MNHNS, CDR2 SASEGT. V was cut by 1 base and J by 3 bases, with 13 bases left in between.

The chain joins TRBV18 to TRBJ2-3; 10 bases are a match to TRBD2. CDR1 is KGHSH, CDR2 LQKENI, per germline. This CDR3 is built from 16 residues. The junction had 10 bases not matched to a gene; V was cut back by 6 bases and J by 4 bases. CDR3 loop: CASSFLLAGSPDTQYF. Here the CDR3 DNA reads TGTGCCAGCTCGTTTCTACTAGCGGGGTCTCCAGATACGCAGTATTTT.

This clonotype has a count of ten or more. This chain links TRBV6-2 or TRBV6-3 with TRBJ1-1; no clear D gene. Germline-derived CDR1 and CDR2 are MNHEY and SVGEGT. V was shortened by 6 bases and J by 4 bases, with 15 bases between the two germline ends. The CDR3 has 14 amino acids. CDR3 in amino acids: CASRTSPISTEAFF. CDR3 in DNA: TGTGCCAGCAGGACCAGCCCGATCAGCACTGAAGCTTTCTTT.

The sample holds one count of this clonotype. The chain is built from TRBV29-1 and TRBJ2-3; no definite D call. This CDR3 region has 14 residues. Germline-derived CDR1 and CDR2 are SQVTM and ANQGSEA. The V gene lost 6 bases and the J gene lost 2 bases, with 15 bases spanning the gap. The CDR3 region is CSVHKGVATDTQYF. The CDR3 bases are TGCAGCGTCCACAAAGGCGTGGCCACAGATACGCAGTATTTT.